A selection of T cell receptor beta chains follows, all from one sample in a study of response to subunit inactivated influenza vaccine. TCRdb passed the RT-PCR reads through MiXCR, listing each CDR3 protein once. The table shows 650,000 to 800,000 distinct CDR3 sequences, with more than 11% occurring only once. This specimen was PBMCs from blood, taken roughly 2 weeks before vaccination. Source of these receptors: a middle-aged man who received an inactivated influenza vaccine. Both conserved end residues are part of each CDR3. D genes are given only for firm matches. Clone size is given for some rows only: seen once, a few or many times, or a class if the clone is expanded.

cdr3_nt: TGTGCCAGCAGCGACAGGGGATCCTTGGAGACCCAGTACTTC
cdr3_aa: CASSDRGSLETQYF
j_call: TRBJ2-5
v_call: TRBV7-6
clone_size: NA
d_call: TRBD1

cdr3_nt: TGTGCCAGCAGCCACCAATCTGAGCAGTACTTC
cdr3_aa: CASSHQSEQYF
j_call: TRBJ2-7
v_call: TRBV6-2/TRBV6-3
clone_size: NA
d_call: NA

cdr3_nt: TGTGCCAGCAGCCCAAGACAGGGGGGGTTTGGGGAGCAGTTCTTC
cdr3_aa: CASSPRQGGFGEQFF
j_call: TRBJ2-1
v_call: TRBV3-1
clone_size: NA
d_call: TRBD1

cdr3_nt: TGTGCCAGTAGTATATCTCCCCAGAGGGTCTACGAGCAGTACTTC
cdr3_aa: CASSISPQRVYEQYF
j_call: TRBJ2-7
v_call: TRBV19
clone_size: few
d_call: NA

cdr3_nt: TGTGCCAGCAGTTTATACCTACCGGGACTAGCGGGAACCAATACTAACACCGGGGAGCTGTTTTTT
cdr3_aa: CASSLYLPGLAGTNTNTGELFF
j_call: TRBJ2-2
v_call: TRBV27
clone_size: many
d_call: TRBD2

cdr3_nt: TGTGCCAGCAGCTTAGGAGAGACCCAGTACTTC
cdr3_aa: CASSLGETQYF
j_call: TRBJ2-5
v_call: TRBV12-3/TRBV12-4
clone_size: medium-sized
d_call: NA

cdr3_nt: TGTGCCAGCAGCCGCGGGACTAGCGGGGTTAGCACAGATACGCAGTATTTT
cdr3_aa: CASSRGTSGVSTDTQYF
j_call: TRBJ2-3
v_call: TRBV7-2
clone_size: few
d_call: TRBD2

cdr3_nt: TGTGCCAGCAGCTTTGATCTGGGCGATGAGCAGTTCTTC
cdr3_aa: CASSFDLGDEQFF
j_call: TRBJ2-1
v_call: TRBV12-1
clone_size: NA
d_call: NA

cdr3_nt: TGTGCCAGCAGCTACGGGGGGCTGAGGGAGACCCAGTACTTC
cdr3_aa: CASSYGGLRETQYF
j_call: TRBJ2-5
v_call: TRBV5-5
clone_size: few
d_call: NA

cdr3_nt: TGTGCCATCAGCAGGGGTAGCGGGAGCACAGATACGCAGTATTTT
cdr3_aa: CAISRGSGSTDTQYF
j_call: TRBJ2-3
v_call: TRBV10-3
clone_size: NA
d_call: NA

cdr3_nt: TGTGCCAGCAGCCCGGTTACGGTCGGAGCGGTTGAGCAGTACTTC
cdr3_aa: CASSPVTVGAVEQYF
j_call: TRBJ2-7
v_call: TRBV7-2
clone_size: many
d_call: NA

cdr3_nt: TGCGCCAGCAGCCAAGATCACAGCGGGAGACTCTACGAGCAGTACTTC
cdr3_aa: CASSQDHSGRLYEQYF
j_call: TRBJ2-7
v_call: TRBV4-3
clone_size: NA
d_call: TRBD2

cdr3_nt: TGTGCCACCAGTGAGGTGTGGGGCGAGCAGTACTTC
cdr3_aa: CATSEVWGEQYF
j_call: TRBJ2-7
v_call: TRBV24-1
clone_size: few
d_call: NA

cdr3_nt: TGTGCCAGAAGGGGTACTGGGGGGCAGGACTATGGCTACACCTTC
cdr3_aa: CARRGTGGQDYGYTF
j_call: TRBJ1-2
v_call: TRBV7-2
clone_size: few
d_call: NA

cdr3_nt: TGTGCCAGCAGTCCCGGCGCATTTAGAGCCTCCTACAATGAGCAGTTCTTC
cdr3_aa: CASSPGAFRASYNEQFF
j_call: TRBJ2-1
v_call: TRBV6-1
clone_size: many
d_call: NA

cdr3_nt: TGTGCCAGCAGGCGGGACAGGGGCCCGGCAACTAATGAAAAACTGTTTTTT
cdr3_aa: CASRRDRGPATNEKLFF
j_call: TRBJ1-4
v_call: TRBV28
clone_size: few
d_call: TRBD1

cdr3_nt: TGTGCCAGCAGCTGGACTAGCGGTTACGAGCAGTACTTC
cdr3_aa: CASSWTSGYEQYF
j_call: TRBJ2-7
v_call: TRBV7-2
clone_size: many
d_call: TRBD2

cdr3_nt: TGCGCCAGCAGCTTGGACAGGGGGCTCCCCTCCTCTGGGGCCAACGTCCTGACTTTC
cdr3_aa: CASSLDRGLPSSGANVLTF
j_call: TRBJ2-6
v_call: TRBV5-1
clone_size: many
d_call: TRBD1

cdr3_nt: TGTGCCAGCAGACGACAGGCCAACTACGAGCAGTACTTC
cdr3_aa: CASRRQANYEQYF
j_call: TRBJ2-7
v_call: TRBV27
clone_size: NA
d_call: NA

cdr3_nt: TGTGCCAGCACCCCGGGACTCCATCCGTGGGGTAACTATGGCTACACCTTC
cdr3_aa: CASTPGLHPWGNYGYTF
j_call: TRBJ1-2
v_call: TRBV6-1
clone_size: NA
d_call: NA

cdr3_nt: TGTGCCAGCGGAACCAATTCTAACTATGGCTACACCTTC
cdr3_aa: CASGTNSNYGYTF
j_call: TRBJ1-2
v_call: TRBV6-6
clone_size: many
d_call: NA

cdr3_nt: TGCGCCAGCGCCGGGACTAACACCGGGGAGCTGTTTTTT
cdr3_aa: CASAGTNTGELFF
j_call: TRBJ2-2
v_call: TRBV5-1
clone_size: NA
d_call: NA

cdr3_nt: TGTGCCAGCAGCCCGAGGAGACAGGGGGTGGTAGGAACTGAAGCTTTCTTT
cdr3_aa: CASSPRRQGVVGTEAFF
j_call: TRBJ1-1
v_call: TRBV9
clone_size: few
d_call: TRBD1

cdr3_nt: TGTGCCAGCAGCGTAGGTCCCTTTGGAGGGAGGGCCCAAGAGACCCAGTACTTC
cdr3_aa: CASSVGPFGGRAQETQYF
j_call: TRBJ2-5
v_call: TRBV9
clone_size: NA
d_call: TRBD2

cdr3_nt: TGCAGTGCTAAACTAGCGGGCACCCCCTACGAGCAGTACTTC
cdr3_aa: CSAKLAGTPYEQYF
j_call: TRBJ2-7
v_call: TRBV20-1
clone_size: NA
d_call: TRBD2

cdr3_nt: TGCAGTGCTAGATGGGACAGGCTCACTGAAGCTTTCTTT
cdr3_aa: CSARWDRLTEAFF
j_call: TRBJ1-1
v_call: TRBV20-1
clone_size: NA
d_call: TRBD1

cdr3_nt: TGTGCCAGCAGGCCGGGACTGCAGCGGGAGACCCAGTACTTC
cdr3_aa: CASRPGLQRETQYF
j_call: TRBJ2-5
v_call: TRBV12-3/TRBV12-4
clone_size: NA
d_call: NA

cdr3_nt: TGTGCCAGCAGCTTAAAGATCGGGACAGGGGTTTATAGCAATCAGCCCCAGCATTTT
cdr3_aa: CASSLKIGTGVYSNQPQHF
j_call: TRBJ1-5
v_call: TRBV11-2
clone_size: NA
d_call: TRBD1

cdr3_nt: TGTGCCAGCAGTTACCTACAGTACGATGAAGCTTTCTTT
cdr3_aa: CASSYLQYDEAFF
j_call: TRBJ1-1
v_call: TRBV6-2/TRBV6-3
clone_size: few
d_call: NA

cdr3_nt: TGCAGTGCCCCGACAGACTTGAACACTGAAGCTTTCTTT
cdr3_aa: CSAPTDLNTEAFF
j_call: TRBJ1-1
v_call: TRBV20-1
clone_size: few
d_call: NA

cdr3_nt: TGCGCCAGCAGCCCTCAAGGGGGACTAGCGGGAGCATACAATGAGCAGTTCTTC
cdr3_aa: CASSPQGGLAGAYNEQFF
j_call: TRBJ2-1
v_call: TRBV4-1
clone_size: few
d_call: TRBD2

cdr3_nt: TGTGCCATCGGCCCCGGGCTGGGTCTCGAGCAGTACTTC
cdr3_aa: CAIGPGLGLEQYF
j_call: TRBJ2-7
v_call: TRBV4-2
clone_size: NA
d_call: NA

cdr3_nt: TGTGCCAGCAGCTCAGGGACCGCATACTATGGCTACACCTTC
cdr3_aa: CASSSGTAYYGYTF
j_call: TRBJ1-2
v_call: TRBV6-1
clone_size: few
d_call: NA

cdr3_nt: TGTGCCAGCAGTCATGGTTTTGGCTACACCTTC
cdr3_aa: CASSHGFGYTF
j_call: TRBJ1-2
v_call: TRBV12-3/TRBV12-4
clone_size: NA
d_call: NA

cdr3_nt: TGTGCCAGCAGTTTTTGGGTCACCTCTGGGGCCAACGTCCTGACTTTC
cdr3_aa: CASSFWVTSGANVLTF
j_call: TRBJ2-6
v_call: TRBV12-3/TRBV12-4
clone_size: few
d_call: NA

cdr3_nt: TGCGCCAGCAGCCAAGGCCCGGGCTTCTCGAGCTCCTACGAGCAGTACTTC
cdr3_aa: CASSQGPGFSSSYEQYF
j_call: TRBJ2-7
v_call: TRBV4-1
clone_size: few
d_call: NA

cdr3_nt: TGTGCCAGCAAACCTTCCAGCCGGGGGCAGCCAGATACGCAGTATTTT
cdr3_aa: CASKPSSRGQPDTQYF
j_call: TRBJ2-3
v_call: TRBV7-2
clone_size: NA
d_call: NA

cdr3_nt: TGTGCCAGCAGTTACCAGGACAGGGTCGATGAGCAGTTCTTC
cdr3_aa: CASSYQDRVDEQFF
j_call: TRBJ2-1
v_call: TRBV6-5
clone_size: many
d_call: TRBD1

cdr3_nt: TGTGCCATCAGTGTCTCGGGCTACTCCACCGGGGAGCTGTTTTTT
cdr3_aa: CAISVSGYSTGELFF
j_call: TRBJ2-2
v_call: TRBV10-3
clone_size: NA
d_call: NA

cdr3_nt: TGCAGTGCTAAAAGACTAGCGAGCGGGGAGCTGTTTTTT
cdr3_aa: CSAKRLASGELFF
j_call: TRBJ2-2
v_call: TRBV20-1
clone_size: few
d_call: TRBD2

cdr3_nt: TGTGCCAGCAGTTTATCAAGCACCTATTCACCCCTCCACTTT
cdr3_aa: CASSLSSTYSPLHF
j_call: TRBJ1-6
v_call: TRBV27
clone_size: few
d_call: NA

cdr3_nt: TGTGCCAGCGGGAGTTTCCCAGATACGCAGTATTTT
cdr3_aa: CASGSFPDTQYF
j_call: TRBJ2-3
v_call: TRBV6-2/TRBV6-3
clone_size: NA
d_call: NA

cdr3_nt: TGTGCCAGCAGCTTGCGGGGGGCCCGAAGCATTCAGTACTTC
cdr3_aa: CASSLRGARSIQYF
j_call: TRBJ2-4
v_call: TRBV5-6
clone_size: few
d_call: NA

cdr3_nt: TGCAGCGCAGGCCCCGGGGGCTACGAGCAGTACTTC
cdr3_aa: CSAGPGGYEQYF
j_call: TRBJ2-7
v_call: TRBV29-1
clone_size: few
d_call: NA

cdr3_nt: TGTGCCAGCTCACCATTCCAGCAGGATGTGACCTACGAGCAGTACTTC
cdr3_aa: CASSPFQQDVTYEQYF
j_call: TRBJ2-7
v_call: TRBV18
clone_size: NA
d_call: NA

cdr3_nt: TGTGCCAGTAGTATTGAAGGATATGAGCAGTTCTTC
cdr3_aa: CASSIEGYEQFF
j_call: TRBJ2-1
v_call: TRBV19
clone_size: few
d_call: NA

cdr3_nt: TGTGCCAGCAGCTTAGGTGCGACGGGGGCCGAAAAACTGTTTTTT
cdr3_aa: CASSLGATGAEKLFF
j_call: TRBJ1-4
v_call: TRBV7-8
clone_size: NA
d_call: NA

cdr3_nt: TGTGCCAGCAGCTTAGCTACTAGCCCCTTTGGCAATGAGCAGTTCTTC
cdr3_aa: CASSLATSPFGNEQFF
j_call: TRBJ2-1
v_call: TRBV7-2
clone_size: few
d_call: NA

cdr3_nt: TGCGCCAGCAGCCCGAACCCCACCGGGACAGGGTACAATGAGCAGTTCTTC
cdr3_aa: CASSPNPTGTGYNEQFF
j_call: TRBJ2-1
v_call: TRBV5-1
clone_size: NA
d_call: TRBD1

cdr3_nt: TGTGCCAGCAGCTTAGTCCAGGGGACACCTACAGATGAGCAGTTCTTC
cdr3_aa: CASSLVQGTPTDEQFF
j_call: TRBJ2-1
v_call: TRBV13
clone_size: few
d_call: NA

cdr3_nt: TGCGCCAGCAGCTTCACAGTGGCAGGGGCTAACGAGCAGTACTTC
cdr3_aa: CASSFTVAGANEQYF
j_call: TRBJ2-7
v_call: TRBV5-1
clone_size: few
d_call: NA

cdr3_nt: TGTGCCAGCAGCTTCAGGACAGACGTAAATGGTGGCTACACCTTC
cdr3_aa: CASSFRTDVNGGYTF
j_call: TRBJ1-2
v_call: TRBV7-2
clone_size: few
d_call: NA

cdr3_nt: TGTGCCAGCAGCCAGATCGTTGACAGGGCGAAAAACATTCAGTACTTC
cdr3_aa: CASSQIVDRAKNIQYF
j_call: TRBJ2-4
v_call: TRBV7-9
clone_size: few
d_call: TRBD1

cdr3_nt: TGCGCCAGCAGCTTGGCGTGGGGAGCAGACACTGAAGCTTTCTTT
cdr3_aa: CASSLAWGADTEAFF
j_call: TRBJ1-1
v_call: TRBV5-1
clone_size: NA
d_call: NA

cdr3_nt: TGCGCCAGCAGCCAAGATTGGGGCGGGAGCTCAGATACGCAGTATTTT
cdr3_aa: CASSQDWGGSSDTQYF
j_call: TRBJ2-3
v_call: TRBV4-3
clone_size: few
d_call: TRBD2

cdr3_nt: TGTGCCAGCAGCCAACCGGGACAGGGATCCGAGCAGTACTTC
cdr3_aa: CASSQPGQGSEQYF
j_call: TRBJ2-7
v_call: TRBV3-1
clone_size: few
d_call: TRBD1

cdr3_nt: TGCAGTGCTAGAGCCCAGGCCGGGGAGCTGTTTTTT
cdr3_aa: CSARAQAGELFF
j_call: TRBJ2-2
v_call: TRBV20-1
clone_size: NA
d_call: NA